These T cell receptor beta chains were read from a single sample in a study of blood T cell repertoires in COVID-19. Assay: immunoSEQ multiplex PCR; the TCRdb copy retains only in-frame clones and omits some. Of about 330,000 clones listed, 87% were seen once; the top ten hold approximately 5.3%. The specimen was PBMCs or T cells enriched from blood (not recorded which). The origin of the receptors is a woman aged 25 to 45 who had recovered from COVID-19. Each CDR3 is given with its conserved first and last residue. D genes are given only for firm matches. Clone size, where shown, is once, few, many, or a class for clones that have expanded.

V	D	size	J	DNA	CDR3
TRBV28	NA	once	TRBJ1-1	TGTGCCAGCAGTTTAGGGGCAGGCATTCAAGCTTTCTTT	CASSLGAGIQAFF
TRBV5-6	TRBD2	NA	TRBJ2-2	TGTGCCAGCAGCCCTCTAGCGGGGGTGGCCACCGGGGAGCTGTTTTTT	CASSPLAGVATGELFF
TRBV9	NA	NA	TRBJ2-3	TGTGCCAGCAGCGTTGCTAGCCGCTACACAGATACGCAGTATTTT	CASSVASRYTDTQYF
TRBV5-1	TRBD2	NA	TRBJ2-2	TGCGCCAGCAGCTTCCGGGGGGGAGTCACCGGGGAGCTGTTTTTT	CASSFRGGVTGELFF
TRBV25-1	NA	NA	TRBJ1-2	TGTGCCAGCAGTAACTGGGGAGGGGTTGGCTACACCTTC	CASSNWGGVGYTF
TRBV5-5	TRBD1	NA	TRBJ2-7	TGTGCCAGCAGCTTGGGGGACAGACCTACGGCGTACTTC	CASSLGDRPTAYF
TRBV30	TRBD1	NA	TRBJ1-2	TGTGCCTGGAGTACCCGACAGGGATCTAACTATGGCTACACCTTC	CAWSTRQGSNYGYTF
TRBV12-3/TRBV12-4	NA	NA	TRBJ1-5	TGTGCCAGCAAGAGGAGCAATCAGCCCCAGCATTTT	CASKRSNQPQHF
TRBV7-3	NA	NA	TRBJ1-2	TGTGCCAGCAGCCTCCTTTTTTCCGGCTATGGCTACACCTTC	CASSLLFSGYGYTF
TRBV6-5	NA	NA	TRBJ1-1	TGTGCCAGCACCGCCGGAGTGGAAGCTTTCTTT	CASTAGVEAFF
TRBV18	NA	NA	TRBJ1-4	TGTGCCAGCTCCCGCACAGGGAGTGCAACTAATGAAAAACTGTTTTTT	CASSRTGSATNEKLFF
TRBV5-4	TRBD1	NA	TRBJ1-6	TGTGCCAGCAGCACAGGGGACCCCCTTAATTCACCCCTCCACTTT	CASSTGDPLNSPLHF
TRBV6-6	TRBD1	NA	TRBJ1-3	TGTGCCAGCAGGCCTTCACCGGGACAGGGGGCGGACACCATATATTTT	CASRPSPGQGADTIYF
TRBV12-3/TRBV12-4	TRBD1	NA	TRBJ1-2	TGTGCCATCGGGACAGGCCTATCTGGCTACACCTTC	CAIGTGLSGYTF
TRBV19	TRBD1	once	TRBJ1-1	TGTGCCAGTAGTCCGTACAGGGGGGAGTCTGAAGCTTTCTTT	CASSPYRGESEAFF
TRBV6-6	TRBD1	NA	TRBJ1-6	TGTGCCAGCAGCGCGGGACAGGGCAGTTCACCCCTCCACTTT	CASSAGQGSSPLHF
TRBV19	TRBD1	NA	TRBJ1-1	TGTGCCAGTAGTATCCAGACAGGGGCCAAGAACACTGAAGCTTTCTTT	CASSIQTGAKNTEAFF
TRBV24-1	TRBD1	NA	TRBJ2-2	TGTGCCACCAGCCCCTCCGGGACAGGGAGATTGGAGCTGTTTTTT	CATSPSGTGRLELFF
TRBV5-1	NA	NA	TRBJ1-2	TGCGCCAGCAGCTTGGACGCCAGCTATGGCTACACCTTC	CASSLDASYGYTF
TRBV10-1	TRBD1	once	TRBJ2-1	TGCGCCAGCAGTGAGCCGGACAGGGGGGGGTTCTTC	CASSEPDRGGFF
TRBV11-1	TRBD1	NA	TRBJ1-1	TGTGCCAGCAGCCACCAGGGGGCGCGGACTGAAGCTTTCTTT	CASSHQGARTEAFF
TRBV7-2	NA	NA	TRBJ1-1	TGTGCCAGCAGCTTACGGATGATCCCGGGGTGGAACACTGAAGCTTTCTTT	CASSLRMIPGWNTEAFF
TRBV5-6	NA	NA	TRBJ1-2	TGTGCCAGCAGCTTGGCCCGGGGAGTACTTGGCTACACCTTC	CASSLARGVLGYTF